This T cell receptor (beta chain) was found in a study of Graves' ophthalmopathy and Graves' hyperthyroidism. Concerning this clonotype itself: Just one base apart from a much larger clone, this may be a read error.

There are 16 residues in the CDR3. CDR1 is SGHVS and CDR2 is FQNEAQ in the germline V gene. Amplification of the TCR beta CDR3 regions used RNA transcripts (as template). The first-round RT-PCR employed HTBI primers together with the Qiagen OneStep RT-PCR kit. A multiplex PCR was then performed as the second round. MiXCR, applied by TCRdb to the multiplex PCR reads, yields one record per CDR3 protein. The table includes about half a million distinct CDR3 sequences, 14% detected once. The TCR sequence derives from a woman aged 25 to 45 with Graves' ophthalmopathy. This chain links TRBV7-8 with TRBJ2-2, with D tentatively TRBD2 (5 bases). Sequenced: blood. CDR3 bases: TGTGCCAGCAGCCGAGGCGGTGACGAGAACACCGGGGAGCTGTGTTTT. Its translation is CASSRGGDENTGELCF.